Below, one T cell receptor beta chain is given with its context. The CDR3 runs to 16 residues. Germline CDR1 MNHNY, CDR2 SVGAGI (reference sequence). Trimming removed 2 bases at V and 0 bases at J, with 10 bases between. The record originates from a study of shared clonotypes between healthy human individuals. The method was immunoSEQ multiplex PCR; TCRdb's version includes in-frame clones alone and lacks a portion of them. The table includes around 240,000 clones, just over 65% detected once. This rearrangement joins TRBV6-6 to TRBJ2-2; D may be TRBD1 (5 bases). The sequenced sample was memory CD4+ T cells sorted from blood. This sample's subset: CD45RA-negative fraction. This receptor was obtained from a man under 40 in good health. DNA of the CDR3: TGTGCCAGCAGTTACGGGGCACACTCGAACACCGGGGAGCTGTTTTTT. Protein sequence: CASSYGAHSNTGELFF.